This T cell receptor (beta chain) is from a study of response to subunit inactivated influenza vaccine. At least ten counts were recorded for this clonotype. Germline-derived CDR1 and CDR2 are SQVTM and ANQGSEA. The CDR3 covers 13 residues. V dropped 7 bases and J dropped 1; count of bases not matched to a gene: 1. TCRdb passed the RT-PCR reads through MiXCR, listing each CDR3 protein once. The data hold about 530,000 distinct CDR3 sequences, with over 10% observed a single time. The material was PBMCs from blood, obtained 40 to 50 days after vaccination. The chain combines TRBV29-1 with TRBJ2-3; 11 nucleotides agree with TRBD2. The TCR originated in a man aged 50 to 60 who received an inactivated influenza vaccine. For the CDR3, the DNA is TGCAGCGAGGGACTAGCGGGCACAGATACGCAGTATTTT. Amino acid sequence: CSEGLAGTDTQYF.